One and the same sample provided the 30 T cell receptor beta chains below, sequenced in a study of blood T cell repertoires in COVID-19. Here immunoSEQ multiplex PCR was the method, and the copy in TCRdb shows in-frame clones only, minus some. The table has 250,000 to 300,000 clones, about 90% seen once. The sample taken for sequencing was PBMCs or T cells enriched from blood (not recorded which). Receptors originate from a human donor in a cohort exposed to, infected with or recovered from COVID-19 (not recorded which). The donor label of this sample is uncertain.

The V gene is TRBV10-3, the J gene TRBJ2-7; D is ambiguous. Between the trimmed V and J ends, which lost 5 bases and 6 bases, there was a span of 8 bases. The CDR3 covers 11 residues. Germline values: CDR1 ENHRY, CDR2 SYGVKD. The CDR3 spells CAISMEFEQYF. As DNA, the CDR3 is TGTGCCATCAGTATGGAGTTCGAGCAGTACTTC.

V and J are TRBV29-1 and TRBJ1-1; D call uncertain. This CDR3 comprises 13 residues. V shed 4 bases and J shed 0 bases, with 9 bases lying between them. Germline V gene sequence: CDR1 SQVTM, CDR2 ANQGSEA. The CDR3 nucleotides read TGCAGCGTTGCCGGGAATATGAACACTGAAGCTTTCTTT. The encoded protein is CSVAGNMNTEAFF.

The J gene is TRBJ1-5, the V gene TRBV9; a weak D match, TRBD1 (5 bases). The CDR3 loop spans 14 amino acids. V dropped 3 bases and J dropped 3 bases, with 10 bases sitting between them. The germline V gene has CDR1 SGDLS and CDR2 YYNGEE. The CDR3 DNA reads as TGTGCCAGCAGCGCGGAGGGGTTCAATCAGCCCCAGCATTTT. Its translation: CASSAEGFNQPQHF.

This sequence joins TRBV21-1 and TRBJ1-4. TRBV21-1 corresponds to a pseudogene. This CDR3 is 17 amino acids long. In DNA, the CDR3 is TGTGCCAGCAGCAAAGATCAAAGGAGGGGAAGAGGTGAAAAACTGTTTTTT. Translation gives CASSKDQRRGRGEKLFF.

J is TRBJ1-1 and V is TRBV11-2; 7 bases align to TRBD1. V lost 0 bases to trimming and J lost 5 bases; unmatched junction nucleotides: 9. This CDR3 has 16 residues. Germline CDR1 SGHAT, CDR2 FQNNGV. The CDR3 spells CASSLEATGWGTEAFF. The CDR3 bases are TGTGCCAGCAGCTTAGAAGCGACAGGGTGGGGAACTGAAGCTTTCTTT.

The chain carries TRBV5-4 and TRBJ2-5; 8 nucleotides match TRBD2. This CDR3 spans 15 amino acids. V was pared by 1 base and J by 1 base, with 3 bases of the junction left unmatched. Germline assignment: CDR1 SGHNT and CDR2 YYREEE (reference sequence). In DNA form, the CDR3 reads TGTGCCAGCAGCTTGCCCACTAGCGGCCAAGAGACCCAGTACTTC. Protein: CASSLPTSGQETQYF. Drawing the rest from reference TRBV5-4 and TRBJ2-5, the complete variable domain is ETGVTQSPTHLIKTRGQQVTLRCSSQSGHNTVSWYQQALGQGPQFIFQYYREEENGRGNFPPRFSGLQFPNYSSELNVNALELDDSALYLCASSLPTSGQETQYFGPGTRLLVL.

The chain carries TRBV9 and TRBJ2-7, with 8 positions matching TRBD1. Germline values: CDR1 SGDLS, CDR2 YYNGEE. V lost 0 bases to trimming and J lost 5 bases; unmatched junction nucleotides: 1. The CDR3 covers 13 residues. The CDR3 here is CASSVGQGNEQYF. The CDR3 DNA is TGTGCCAGCAGCGTAGGACAGGGGAACGAGCAGTACTTC.

This chain joins TRBV13 and TRBJ2-7; the D is unclear. The germline V gene has CDR1 PRHDT and CDR2 FYEKMQ (reference sequence). V dropped 0 bases and J dropped 4 bases, with 19 bases sitting between them. The CDR3 has 17 residues. The CDR3: CASSLGVTAPHFYEQYF. CDR3 nucleotide sequence: TGTGCCAGCAGCTTAGGAGTAACAGCTCCTCATTTTTACGAGCAGTACTTC.

CDR3: CASSIRQVEEKLFF. The CDR3 nucleotides read TGTGCCAGCAGCATCCGACAGGTGGAGGAAAAACTGTTTTTT. The chain couples TRBV7-9 to TRBJ1-4; perhaps TRBD1 as D (6 bases). Germline V gene data show CDR1 as SEHNR and CDR2 as FQNEAQ (reference sequence). This CDR3 is 14 amino acids long. V was clipped by 5 bases and J by 8 bases, with 15 bases between them.

The chain couples TRBV28 to TRBJ2-5, with TRBD1 identical over 7 bases. Germline CDR1 MDHEN, CDR2 SYDVKM. Germline trimming cut 7 bases from V and 4 bases from J; bases unmatched to any gene: 12. The CDR3 is made up of 15 amino acids. The CDR3 sequence is CASKFSGQPLETQYF. The CDR3 region has the DNA TGTGCCAGCAAGTTTTCGGGACAGCCATTAGAGACCCAGTACTTC.

The chain combines TRBV5-1 with TRBJ2-3; D may be TRBD2 (7 bases). The CDR3 is 15 amino acids. Germline values: CDR1 SGHRS, CDR2 YFSETQ. The ends were cut back, 4 bases at V and 1 base at J, with 13 bases in the middle. CDR3 DNA: TGCGCCAGCAGCGACCCGGGGGGCCGCACAGATACGCAGTATTTT. The encoded protein is CASSDPGGRTDTQYF.

This clone was detected a few times. The CDR3 is CAWSRSAGNTEAFF. The DNA of the CDR3 is TGTGCCTGGAGTCGCAGCGCGGGGAACACTGAAGCTTTCTTT. The chain employs TRBV30 and TRBJ1-1, with D hard to call. The CDR3 totals 14 residues. The germline gives CDR1 GTSNPN, CDR2 SVGIG (reference sequence). Trimming cost V 2 bases and J 1 base, with 11 bases left between them.

V gene TRBV6-4 combines with J gene TRBJ1-6; D remains unclear. Germline V CDR1 and CDR2: MRHNA, SNTAGT. The CDR3 runs 13 residues. V lost 6 bases and J lost 7, with 10 bases in between. CDR3: CASSSEQNSPLHF. The CDR3 DNA is TGTGCCAGCAGCAGCGAACAAAATTCACCCCTCCACTTT.

The chain combines TRBV9 with TRBJ1-3; D gene unclear. The CDR3 sequence is 16 residues long. Germline CDR1 and CDR2: SGDLS and YYNGEE. V lost 0 bases, J lost 0 bases, and 10 bases lay in between. CDR3 residues: CASSVALESSGNTIYF. In DNA, the CDR3 is TGTGCCAGCAGCGTAGCTTTAGAAAGCTCTGGAAACACCATATATTTT.

This clone occurred once. V is TRBV2 and J is TRBJ2-1; the D gene is possibly TRBD1 (5 bases). Germline V lookup: CDR1 SNHLY, CDR2 FYNNEI. This CDR3 has 12 residues. The ends were cut back, 6 bases at V and 10 bases at J, with 13 bases in the middle. The CDR3 here is CASRGDRREQFF. The CDR3, as DNA: TGTGCCAGCAGAGGGGATCGCAGGGAGCAGTTCTTC.

In its sample, this clone was seen once. One end of the junction varies from germline; a read error may be responsible. The CDR3 is CASSPTLAGGQGTQYF. The DNA for the CDR3 is TGCGCCAGCAGCCCGACTCTAGCGGGGGGCCAAGGGACCCAGTACTTC. The chain links TRBV5-1 to TRBJ2-5; 11 positions agree with TRBD2. The CDR3 is 16 amino acids. Looked up from germline, CDR1 is SGHRS and CDR2 is YFSETQ.

The chain employs TRBV5-1 and TRBJ2-2; D is possibly TRBD2 (7 bases). This CDR3 spans 15 amino acids. CDR1 and CDR2 (germline): SGHRS, YFSETQ. Trimming took off 1 base at V and 6 bases at J, with 13 bases between the two ends. DNA of the CDR3: TGCGCCAGCAGCTTGCGGGGGGCATTCGCCGGGGAGCTGTTTTTT. It encodes CASSLRGAFAGELFF.

This chain connects TRBV6-5 to TRBJ2-7; no firm D call. Looked up from germline, CDR1 is MNHEY and CDR2 is SVGAGI. V was pared by 8 bases and J by 4 bases, with 9 bases between. The CDR3 is 11 amino acids. CDR3 loop: CASLEAYEQYF. The CDR3 region has the DNA TGTGCCAGCCTTGAGGCTTACGAGCAGTACTTC.

The chain couples TRBV27 to TRBJ1-5; D remains unclear. Germline loops: CDR1 MNHEY, CDR2 SMNVEV (reference sequence). The CDR3 is 13 amino acids. The V and J ends lost 6 bases and 3 bases respectively, with 9 bases between them. CDR3 sequence reads: CASRRHTNQPQHF. The CDR3 DNA is TGTGCCAGCAGGCGACACACCAATCAGCCCCAGCATTTT.

The gene calls are TRBV7-3 and TRBJ1-2; D not certain. V lost 0 bases and J 3 bases, leaving 14 bases between the germline ends. CDR1 is SGHTA and CDR2 is FQGTGA in the germline V gene. This CDR3 spans 16 amino acids. In DNA, the CDR3 is TGTGCCAGCAGCTTAACGTGGCAGGCTGGGCACTATGGCTACACCTTC. Amino acids: CASSLTWQAGHYGYTF.

The chain carries TRBV14 and TRBJ1-1; D unresolved. Looked up from germline, CDR1 is SGHDN and CDR2 is FVKESK. The CDR3 spans 12 residues. The ends were cut back, 4 bases at V and 7 bases at J, with 10 bases in the middle. As DNA, the CDR3 is TGTGCCAGCAGCCCTGGAGGTATTGAAGCTTTCTTT. This encodes CASSPGGIEAFF.

The chain recombines TRBV3-1 (or the pseudogene TRBV3-2) with TRBJ2-6, with D unresolved. The CDR3 sequence is 16 residues long. Looked up from germline, CDR1 is LGHDT and CDR2 is YNNKEL (reference sequence). V gave up 0 bases and J gave up 0 bases, with 6 bases separating them. The CDR3 spells CASSQERISGANVLTF. The CDR3 bases are TGTGCCAGCAGCCAAGAGCGGATCTCTGGGGCCAACGTCCTGACTTTC.

The chain joins TRBV18 to TRBJ1-2; 7 nucleotides match TRBD1. From germline, CDR1 is KGHSH and CDR2 LQKENI. With V trimmed by 6 bases and J by 4 bases, 5 bases remained unmatched. The CDR3 covers 13 residues. The DNA for the CDR3 is TGTGCCAGCTCGCCGGACAGGAGCTATGGCTACACCTTC. Translating gives CASSPDRSYGYTF.

V usage is TRBV7-2 and J usage is TRBJ2-5; weak D call: TRBD1 (6 bases). CDR1 and CDR2 (germline): SGHTA, FQGNSA. The CDR3 consists of 15 residues. The V gene lost 5 bases and the J gene lost 0 bases, with 13 bases spanning the gap. CDR3 nucleotide sequence: TGTGCCAGCAGCCCTGGACAGTCGTACCAAGAGACCCAGTACTTC. Its translation: CASSPGQSYQETQYF.

The chain joins TRBV4-3 to TRBJ1-3; 9 bases fit TRBD1. V shed 0 bases and J 2 bases; nucleotides not matched to a gene: 5. CDR3 length: 17 residues. Germline CDR1 is LGHNA and CDR2 is YSLEER. The CDR3 is CASSQEPGQGTGNTIYF. Written as DNA, the CDR3 is TGCGCCAGCAGCCAAGAACCGGGACAGGGTACTGGAAACACCATATATTTT.

The V call is TRBV24-1, the J call TRBJ1-6, with D possibly matching TRBD1 (5 bases). The V end was cut by 3 bases, the J end by 6 bases, with 26 bases between. The germline gives CDR1 KGHDR, CDR2 SFDVKD. The CDR3 loop spans 20 amino acids. The DNA for the CDR3 is TGTGCCACCAGTGATAAACCCGACAGAACTCAGGCCTTATTTAATTCACCCCTCCACTTT. It codes for CATSDKPDRTQALFNSPLHF.

With respect to this clone: Because the CDR3 is missing its conserved closing phenylalanine or tryptophan, this is likely a read error. The limits of the CDR3 on the DNA are not certain, so only TCRdb's listed CDR3 is given. The chain joins TRBV24-1 to TRBJ2-7; the D call TRBD1 from the table was never checked on the DNA. Ends included, the CDR3 has 15 residues. Germline CDR1 and CDR2: KGHDR and SFDVKD. The CDR3 sequence: CATSDSRLTGKQVSL.

V usage is TRBV7-2 and J usage is TRBJ1-3; no clear D. Trimming cost V 1 base and J 3 bases, with 4 bases left between them. Germline V gene lookup returns CDR1 SGHTA and CDR2 FQGNSA. CDR3 size: 13 residues. The CDR3 DNA follows: TGTGCCAGCAGCTTAGTGTATGGAAACACCATATATTTT. Amino acid sequence: CASSLVYGNTIYF. Full variable domain (remainder filled in from reference TRBV7-2 and TRBJ1-3): GAGVSQSPSNKVTEKGKDVELRCDPISGHTALYWYRQSLGQGLEFLIYFQGNSAPDKSGLPSDRFSAERTGGSVSTLTIQRTQQEDSAVYLCASSLVYGNTIYFGEGSWLTVV.

The J gene is TRBJ1-2, the V gene TRBV20-1; 7 nucleotides agree with TRBD1. The germline CDR1 and CDR2 sequences are DFQATT and SNEGSKA (reference sequence). V dropped 3 bases and J dropped 5; count of bases not matched to a gene: 18. There are 17 residues in the CDR3. In nucleotides, the CDR3 is TGCAGTGCTAGTACCGGGACAGCAGCCAACGCGCGATATGGCTACACCTTC. This gives the protein CSASTGTAANARYGYTF.

V usage is TRBV2 and J usage is TRBJ1-3; D may be TRBD1 (5 bases). The CDR3 sequence is 18 residues long. CDR1 SNHLY and CDR2 FYNNEI come from the germline V gene. V lost 4 bases and J 4 bases, leaving 23 bases between the germline ends. The CDR3 here is CASSVEALGAGGGNTIYF. The CDR3 DNA reads TGTGCCAGCAGTGTGGAGGCGCTTGGAGCCGGGGGAGGAAACACCATATATTTT.